This TCR beta chain derives from a study of metastatic and nonmetastatic thyroid tumors. For the study at large: Patients with malignant and benign thyroid disease provided blood and tumor or nodule tissue, whose repertoires were compared.

General study results and limits: Malignant tumors reportedly showed significantly higher TCR beta diversity than benign nodules in both blood and tumor.

Per the original methods: Using the CDR3 differences seen across clinicopathological groups, the authors built a distant-metastasis classifier for papillary thyroid cancer, which was meant to discriminate distant-metastatic patients. TCRdb re-called the PCR reads through MiXCR. Clone size and V and J calls follow TCRdb, not the original study. The data contain about 40,000 clones, approximately 10% of them seen just once; the ten biggest clones take up around a quarter. V was pared by 0 bases and J by 8 bases, with 16 bases between. This CDR3 region has 14 residues. Germline CDR1 is SQVTM and CDR2 is ANQGSEA. There were no patients who had received any treatment before thyroid surgery. This clone was seen at least ten times. Its antigen remains unidentified.

Source material: blood. This sequence originates from a female donor with papillary thyroid cancer or a benign thyroid nodule (not recorded which). Some clones in this sample may be carry-over from other donors' samples. The chain has TRBV29-1 and TRBJ1-2; TRBD1 might be the D (6 bases). Here the CDR3 reads CSVEDEEGVGGYTF. Here the CDR3 DNA reads TGCAGCGTTGAAGATGAGGAGGGGGTGGGGGGCTACACCTTC.